This T cell receptor (beta chain) was obtained from a study of T cell repertoires and HLA-DP antigens. Study-wide background: Alloreactive CD4+ T cells targeted HLA-DP on transduced HeLa.

Profiling relied on immunoSEQ multiplex PCR, and the TCRdb table lists in-frame clones only, not all of them. The sample yields roughly 110,000 clones, nearly 95% seen once. V lost 7 bases and J 0 bases, leaving 13 bases between the germline ends. CDR3 size: 15 residues. The germline V gene encodes CDR1 KGHSY and CDR2 FQNENV. Findings and limits, study-wide: Pre-culture clonality, about 0.042, was far below sorted CD137+ clonality of about 0.4.

About this clone itself: The antigen is unknown.

This clonotype was obtained from a woman younger than 30 in good health and CMV-seronegative. Sequenced material: CD4+ T cells from PBMCs. The chain links TRBV16 to TRBJ1-5; D may be TRBD1 (5 bases). The CDR3 coding sequence is TGTGCCAGCAAAAAACGACAGTATAGCAATCAGCCCCAGCATTTT. It codes for CASKKRQYSNQPQHF.